These 29 T cell receptor gamma chains share one sample of origin, sequenced in a study of Vγ9Vδ2 T cells in congenital toxoplasmosis. Template-switch reverse transcription used TRGC- and TRDC-specific primers together in a single tube. The TRGC primer was designed to bind both TRGC1 and TRGC2 constant genes. TCRdb re-called clones from the reads using CATT. Among roughly 430 gamma-chain clones listed, 20% to 25% were seen once. The sample consisted of gamma-delta T cells from blood. The origin of the receptors is a child under 10 years old born to a mother with Toxoplasma gondii infection during pregnancy, either congenitally infected or uninfected (not recorded which).

Turning to this clone: One base away lies a much larger clone, so this may be a sequencing read error. This rearrangement joins TRGV10 to TRGJ1 or TRGJ2. TRGV10 has ORF status, its function being uncertain. V lost 8 bases and J lost 1; bases outside the gene matches: 9. The CDR3 is made up of 14 amino acids. The CDR3 nucleotides read TGTGCTGCGTGGGAAGGTTCAAATTATTATAAGAAACTCTTT. It translates to CAAWEGSNYYKKLF.

This clone is classed as large. This chain connects TRGV9 to TRGJ1 or TRGJ2. V was clipped by 2 bases and J by 11 bases; unmatched bases: 0. There are 9 residues in the CDR3. The germline V gene encodes CDR1 GITISATS and CDR2 ISYDGTV (reference sequence). The CDR3 reads CALWEEKLF. CDR3 nucleotide sequence: TGTGCCTTGTGGGAGGAGAAACTCTTT.

This clone has just a few counts. A read error likely explains why the TCRdb protein, taken from a much larger clone, differs from this DNA's translation at residue 3; the protein shown is translated from the DNA. This chain uses TRGV5 with TRGJP1. The germline V gene has CDR1 VINAFY and CDR2 YDVSNSKD. The CDR3 totals 13 residues. The CDR3 reads CAAWVGTGWFKIF. CDR3 sequence (DNA): TGTGCCGCCTGGGTTGGCACTGGTTGGTTCAAGATATTT.

This clone is labeled as large. This chain links TRGV9 with TRGJP. The V gene end was trimmed by 0 bases and the J gene end by 9 bases; junction bases not matched to a gene: 5. Germline CDR1 and CDR2: GITISATS and ISYDGTV (reference sequence). There are 16 residues in the CDR3. The CDR3 nucleotides read TGTGCCTTGTGGGAGGTGCAGGTGTTGGGCAAAAAAATCAAGGTATTT. Its protein is CALWEVQVLGKKIKVF.

This clone was seen only a few times. The translation of this DNA and the TCRdb protein of a much larger clone differ at residue 4, probably owing to a read error; the protein shown here is translated from the DNA. The chain couples TRGV9 to TRGJP. The length of the CDR3 is 16 residues. Looked up from germline, CDR1 is GITISATS and CDR2 is ISYDGTV (reference sequence). The CDR3 coding sequence is TGTGCCTTGAGGGAGGTGCAAGAGTTGGGCAAAAAAATCAAGGTATTT. This gives the protein CALREVQELGKKIKVF.

This clone rates as large. This likely came from a read error, as a far larger clone is one base away. Other nucleotide sequences from this sample produce the same CDR3. The gene calls are TRGV9 and TRGJP. The CDR3 runs to 16 residues. Germline-derived CDR1 and CDR2 are GITISATS and ISYDGTV (reference sequence). With V trimmed by 1 base and J by 4 bases, 1 base remained unmatched. CDR3 residues: CALWEVQELGKKIKVF. CDR3 sequence (DNA): TGTGCCTTGTGGGAGGTACAAGAGTTGGGCAAAAAAATCAAGGTATTT.

This clone was seen only a few times. This is likely an artifact of a read error, given a far larger clone one base away. The sample holds other DNA sequences that translate to the same CDR3. The genes are TRGV9 and TRGJP. The germline V gene encodes CDR1 GITISATS and CDR2 ISYDGTV (reference sequence). The CDR3 loop spans 17 amino acids. J was trimmed by 7 bases and V by 4 bases; bases with no gene match: 10. CDR3: CALWEVRRELGKKIKVF. CDR3 in DNA: TGTGCCTTGTGGGAAGTGAGGAGGGAGTTGGGCAAAAAAATCAAGGTATTT.

Of note for this clone: TCRdb pairs this DNA with a much larger clone's protein that differs at residue 3, likely a read error; the protein shown was translated from the DNA. The V and J genes are TRGV3 and TRGJ1 or TRGJ2. Germline CDR1 and CDR2: VTNTFY and YDVSTARD (reference sequence). There are 14 residues in the CDR3. Here the CDR3 reads CAAWDRPGDYKKLF. The CDR3 DNA reads as TGTGCCGCCTGGGACAGGCCTGGGGATTATAAGAAACTCTTT.

By share, this clone ranks as large. The genes are TRGV9 and TRGJP. There are 16 residues in the CDR3. Trimming removed 0 bases from V and 8 bases from J; junction bases left unmatched: 4. From germline, CDR1 is GITISATS and CDR2 ISYDGTV (reference sequence). The CDR3 region is CALWEVDKLGKKIKVF. The CDR3, as DNA: TGTGCCTTGTGGGAGGTGGATAAGTTGGGCAAAAAAATCAAGGTATTT.

This clone is hyperexpanded within its sample. V usage is TRGV5 and J usage is TRGJ1 or TRGJ2. The germline V gene has CDR1 VINAFY and CDR2 YDVSNSKD. Trimming removed 0 bases from V and 8 bases from J; junction bases left unmatched: 4. This CDR3 region has 12 residues. CDR3 sequence: CATWDRPHKKLF. The CDR3, as DNA: TGTGCCACCTGGGACAGGCCCCATAAGAAACTCTTT.

Note on this clone: A far larger clone differs by one base, so this is likely a read error. Within the sample, other DNA sequences also encode this same CDR3. The chain has TRGV9 and TRGJP. Germline V lookup: CDR1 GITISATS, CDR2 ISYDGTV (reference sequence). The CDR3 loop spans 16 amino acids. For the CDR3, the DNA is TGTGCTTTGTGGGAGGTGCAAGAGTTGGGCAAAAAAATCAAGGTATTT. Amino acid sequence: CALWEVQELGKKIKVF.

As concerns this clone: This likely reflects a read error, since a far larger clone is one base away. The rearrangement uses TRGV4 and TRGJ1 or TRGJ2. The CDR3 covers 10 residues. Germline loops: CDR1 EGSTGY, CDR2 YDSYTSSV. The CDR3 loop is CASWDGKKLF. CDR3 sequence (DNA): TGTGCCTCCTGGGATGGTAAGAAACTCTTT.

On this clone: The amino acid sequence in TCRdb belongs to a much larger clone and departs from this DNA's translation at residue 7, likely a sequencing read error; the sequence shown is translated from the DNA. The chain has TRGV4 and TRGJ1 or TRGJ2. The CDR3 contains 14 residues. Germline assignment: CDR1 EGSTGY and CDR2 YDSYTSSV. Trimming took 0 bases from V and 3 from J; bases not matched to a gene: 5. The CDR3 DNA reads as TGTGCCACCTGGGATGGGGCAAGTTATTATAAGAAACTCTTT. Translating gives CATWDGASYYKKLF.

A remark on this clone: Only one base separates this from a far larger clonotype, so it likely reflects a read error. The rearrangement joins TRGV3 to TRGJ1 or TRGJ2. V gave up 4 bases and J gave up 0 bases; unmatched junction bases: 6. The CDR3 runs to 14 residues. Germline V gene sequence: CDR1 VTNTFY, CDR2 YDVSTARD (reference sequence). The CDR3 region has the DNA TGTGCCACCTGGGATGGACCGAATTATTATAAGAAACTCTTT. Translated: CATWDGPNYYKKLF.

A note on this clone: A read error likely explains why the TCRdb protein, taken from a much larger clone, differs from this DNA's translation at residue 3; the protein shown is translated from the DNA. The rearrangement joins TRGV4 to TRGJ1 or TRGJ2. CDR1 and CDR2 (germline): EGSTGY, YDSYTSSV. The CDR3 runs 11 residues. CDR3 nucleotide sequence: TGTGCCTCCTGGGATGGGGATAAGAAACTCTTT. This codes for CASWDGDKKLF.

Relative to its sample, this clone is large (0.1 to 1%). This chain joins TRGV3 and TRGJ1 or TRGJ2. The CDR3 totals 14 residues. V dropped 0 bases and J dropped 4; count of bases not matched to a gene: 6. Germline-derived CDR1 and CDR2 are VTNTFY and YDVSTARD (reference sequence). CDR3 sequence reads: CATWDRLLYYKKLF. Written as DNA, the CDR3 is TGTGCCACCTGGGACAGGCTCCTATATTATAAGAAACTCTTT.

This clone is large. This chain uses TRGV11 with TRGJP1. TRGV11 is classed as an ORF, of uncertain function. V shed 3 bases and J 0 bases; nucleotides not matched to a gene: 7. This CDR3 region has 17 residues. CDR3 in amino acids: CACWIRTQDTTGWFKIF. The DNA of the CDR3 is TGTGCCTGCTGGATTAGGACCCAGGATACCACTGGTTGGTTCAAGATATTT.

As regards this clone: TCRdb lists the protein of a much larger clone for this DNA, which differs at residue 4, so this is likely a read error; the protein given here is translated from the DNA itself. The rearrangement links TRGV10 to TRGJP1. TRGV10 is an ORF, with its function uncertain. This CDR3 is built from 12 residues. V dropped 11 bases and J dropped 4; count of bases not matched to a gene: 5. CDR3 sequence: CAAGDTGWFKIF. In nucleotides, the CDR3 is TGTGCTGCGGGGGACACTGGTTGGTTCAAGATATTT.

For this clone: One junction end disagrees with the germline gene, perhaps due to a read error. The gene calls are TRGV3 and TRGJ1 or TRGJ2. The CDR3 runs 13 residues. CDR1 and CDR2 (germline): VTNTFY, YDVSTARD (reference sequence). DNA for the CDR3: TGTGCCACCTTGGACAGGACCCTAAAGGAGAAACTCTTT. This translates into CATLDRTLKEKLF.

This clone showed up just a few times. The protein that TCRdb holds for this DNA derives from a much larger clone and differs from the translated DNA at residue 5, which likely indicates a read error; the protein shown here is translated from the DNA. The rearrangement uses TRGV9 and TRGJP. The length of the CDR3 is 16 residues. The germline CDR1 and CDR2 sequences are GITISATS and ISYDGTV (reference sequence). CDR3 protein: CALWKVQELGKKIKVF. CDR3 bases: TGTGCCTTGTGGAAGGTGCAAGAGTTGGGCAAAAAAATCAAGGTATTT.

Concerning this clone: A far larger clone lies a single base away; this is likely a read error. Other DNA sequences within the sample encode an identical CDR3. The chain couples TRGV10 to TRGJP1. TRGV10 is marked as an open reading frame, function uncertain. CDR3 size: 14 residues. The CDR3 nucleotides read TGTGCCGCGTGGGATTATACCACTGGTTGGTTCAAGATATTT. It codes for CAAWDYTTGWFKIF.

This clone is categorized as medium-sized (0.01 to 0.1%). Other DNA sequences from this sample encode an identical CDR3 as well. V and J are TRGV10 and TRGJP1. TRGV10 is classed as an ORF, of uncertain function. Germline trimming cut 8 bases from V and 0 bases from J; bases unmatched to any gene: 7. This CDR3 contains 15 residues. CDR3 DNA sequence: TGTGCTGCGTGGGATCCATATACCACTGGTTGGTTCAAGATATTT. It translates to CAAWDPYTTGWFKIF.

This clone is large (0.1 to 1%) in the sample. This is likely an artifact of a read error, given a far larger clone one base away. Other DNA sequences of this sample code for an identical CDR3. The chain carries TRGV9 and TRGJP. Per germline, CDR1 GITISATS and CDR2 ISYDGTV (reference sequence). With V trimmed by 0 bases and J by 6 bases, 2 bases remained unmatched. This CDR3 region has 16 residues. CDR3 nucleotides: TGTGCCTTGTGGGAGGTGCTAGAGTTGGGCAAAAAAATCAAGGTATTT. Translation gives CALWEVLELGKKIKVF.

This clone appeared a single time. This likely came from a read error, as a far larger clone is one base away. This specimen includes other DNA sequences encoding the same CDR3. The chain combines TRGV10 with TRGJP1. TRGV10 is an open reading frame, and its role is uncertain. Trimming cost V 8 bases and J 3 bases; bases outside gene matches: 7. The CDR3 runs to 14 residues. CDR3 coding DNA: TGTGCTGCGTGGGACTACCCCACTGGTTGGTTCAAGATATTT. Translation: CAAWDYPTGWFKIF.

This clone counts as large. The chain joins TRGV10 to TRGJ1 or TRGJ2. TRGV10 belongs to the ORF category, with a function that is uncertain. With V trimmed by 8 bases and J by 3 bases, 23 bases remained unmatched. The CDR3 loop spans 18 amino acids. The CDR3: CAAWDPSMTTAFYYKKLF. CDR3 nucleotides: TGTGCTGCGTGGGATCCTAGCATGACCACAGCCTTTTATTATAAGAAACTCTTT.

By frequency in the sample, this clone is medium-sized (0.01 to 0.1%). The chain combines TRGV9 with TRGJ1 or TRGJ2. The CDR3 is 15 residues long. The ends lost 0 bases at V and 9 bases at J; junction bases unmatched: 14. Germline CDR1 is GITISATS and CDR2 is ISYDGTV (reference sequence). The CDR3 sequence: CALWEVRFRRGKKLF. In DNA form, the CDR3 reads TGTGCCTTGTGGGAGGTGCGCTTTCGGAGGGGTAAGAAACTCTTT.

About this clone itself: TCRdb attributes to this sequence the protein of a much larger clone, which differs from the DNA translation at residue 3; a read error is likely, and the protein displayed is translated from the DNA. The V and J genes are TRGV3 and TRGJP1. Per germline, CDR1 VTNTFY and CDR2 YDVSTARD (reference sequence). The CDR3 has 15 residues. This chain's CDR3 is CAAWDIHTTGWFKIF. The DNA for the CDR3 is TGTGCCGCCTGGGACATCCATACCACTGGTTGGTTCAAGATATTT.

Worth noting for this clone: With a far larger clone one base away, a read error is the likely cause. The chain has TRGV9 and TRGJ1 or TRGJ2. CDR1 is GITISATS and CDR2 is ISYDGTV in the germline V gene (reference sequence). The CDR3 runs to 11 residues. Here the CDR3 DNA reads TGTGCATTGTGGGATAACCCAAAGAAACTCTTT. This gives the protein CALWDNPKKLF.

There are a few counts of this clone. A far larger clone is one base from this, pointing to a likely read error. Additional DNA sequences in this sample encode the identical CDR3. This rearrangement joins TRGV9 to TRGJP. CDR1 and CDR2 from the germline V gene are GITISATS and ISYDGTV (reference sequence). CDR3 length equals 16 residues. The CDR3 coding sequence is TGTGCCTTGTGGGAGGTGCAAGAGTTGGGCAAAAAAATTAAGGTATTT. Its translation: CALWEVQELGKKIKVF.